This T cell receptor (beta chain) was sequenced in a study of T cells in Graves' hyperthyroidism and ophthalmopathy. Study-level results: In blood, most of the thyroid clonotypes expanded above 0.001 were also present. Before onset, by a median of approximately 5.9 months, the model predicted ophthalmopathy.

Diagnostic assessment was based on clinical symptoms, serum thyroxine and TRAb, thyroid ultrasound and orbital computed tomography. Amplified TCR beta CDR3 regions derived from RNA transcripts. The HTBI set primed first-round TCR CDR3 RT-PCR. TCRdb reprocessed the multiplex PCR reads via MiXCR and lists one record per CDR3 protein. The sample yields roughly 500,000 distinct CDR3 sequences, about 46% seen once. This clonotype was picked up many times. Its target is not known. This TCR derives from an adult woman with Graves' disease, either hyperthyroidism or ophthalmopathy (not recorded which). The sequencing sample was made of peripheral blood or thyroid tissue (not recorded which).

CDR3 in amino acids: CASSEGSGTEAFF. As DNA, the CDR3 is TGCGCCAGCAGTGAGGGATCGGGCACTGAAGCTTTCTTT. This sequence joins TRBV10-2 and TRBJ1-1; D unresolved. Looked up from germline, CDR1 is WSHSY and CDR2 is SAAADI. This CDR3 spans 13 amino acids. The V gene lost 2 bases and the J gene lost 4 bases, with 8 bases spanning the gap.